Each of the 22 T cell receptor beta chains below was sequenced from the same sample in a study of molecular identifiers for immune sequencing clone quantification. TCRdb ran MiXCR on the PCR reads and lists one entry per CDR3 protein. The repertoire consists of roughly 320,000 distinct CDR3 sequences, with about 21% occurring once and the leading ten covering 0.81%. The sequenced sample was naive CD8+ T cells from blood, with Jurkat cell RNA spiked in. Subset reported: FACS-sorted CD8+CD4-CCR7+CD45RA+ naive T cells. The receptor set was obtained from a human donor in good health. Some libraries in this study had Jurkat cell RNA spiked in.

In its sample, this clonotype was seen many times. This chain links TRBV4-1 with TRBJ2-5, with D perhaps TRBD2 (6 bases). CDR1 is MGHRA and CDR2 is YSYEKL in the germline V gene. CDR3 length: 16 amino acids. Trimming removed 0 bases from V and 3 bases from J, with 14 bases in between. CDR3: CASSQDRGTSEETQYF. Written as DNA, the CDR3 is TGCGCCAGCAGCCAAGATCGAGGGACTTCTGAAGAGACCCAGTACTTC.

This clonotype was detected many times. This chain joins TRBV7-9 and TRBJ2-3; D may be TRBD1 (6 bases). This CDR3 is built from 15 residues. V was trimmed by 5 bases and J by 6 bases, leaving 18 bases between them. CDR1 and CDR2 (germline): SEHNR, FQNEAQ (reference sequence). CDR3 loop: CASSVSLGAYDTQYF. CDR3 bases: TGTGCCAGCAGCGTCTCTTTGGGGGCCTACGATACGCAGTATTTT.

This clonotype showed up many times. This rearrangement joins TRBV2 to TRBJ2-3, with D possibly matching TRBD1 (6 bases). V was clipped by 8 bases and J by 2 bases, with 23 bases between them. Germline V CDR1 and CDR2: SNHLY, FYNNEI. The CDR3 length is 17 residues. The CDR3 region is CASVSKTRDTNTDTQYF. CDR3 nucleotide sequence: TGTGCCAGCGTCTCTAAAACCCGGGACACCAACACAGATACGCAGTATTTT.

This clonotype showed up many times. The V call is TRBV27, the J call TRBJ2-5, with D maybe TRBD2 (7 bases). Germline CDR1 MNHEY, CDR2 SMNVEV (reference sequence). Trimming stripped 7 bases from V and 2 bases from J, with 20 bases between. The CDR3 is 16 residues long. This CDR3 reads CASNSVGGLRQETQYF. The DNA for the CDR3 is TGTGCCAGCAACTCAGTGGGGGGGCTAAGACAAGAGACCCAGTACTTC.

Regarding this clonotype: A much larger clone lies one base from this, so it may be a read error. The chain has TRBV5-3 and TRBJ2-5; 7 bases are a match to TRBD1. TRBV5-3 is known as an ORF, though its function is uncertain. The CDR3 spans 16 residues. CDR3 nucleotide sequence: TGTGCCAGCAGCTTGGCCGGGACAGAGAGCCAAGAGACCCAGTACTTC. Translation: CASSLAGTESQETQYF.

This clonotype was seen at least ten times. The chain joins TRBV2 to TRBJ2-3; 10 positions match TRBD2. This CDR3 has 16 residues. Germline V gene data show CDR1 as SNHLY and CDR2 as FYNNEI. V lost 7 bases to trimming and J lost 2 bases; unmatched junction nucleotides: 9. The CDR3 nucleotides read TGTGCCAGCACTCCCAGTCTAGCGGGAGACACAGATACGCAGTATTTT. Protein product: CASTPSLAGDTDTQYF.

There are many counts of this clonotype. The chain recombines TRBV4-1 with TRBJ2-7; D uncertain. The germline V gene has CDR1 MGHRA and CDR2 YSYEKL. The CDR3 length is 12 residues. V was clipped by 2 bases and J by 2 bases, with 4 bases between them. CDR3 sequence: CASSQSPYEQYF. The CDR3 region has the DNA TGCGCCAGCAGCCAAAGCCCCTACGAGCAGTACTTC.

This clonotype has more than one count but fewer than ten. The CDR3 sequence: CASSSSGTGDTGELFF. For the CDR3, the DNA is TGTGCCAGCAGCTCCTCCGGGACAGGGGACACCGGGGAGCTGTTTTTT. The chain uses TRBV11-3 and TRBJ2-2; 10 nucleotides align to TRBD1. Germline V CDR1 and CDR2: SGHNT, YENEEA. This CDR3 region has 16 residues. Trimming removed 4 bases from V and 3 bases from J; junction bases left unmatched: 5. The variable domain in full, with the rest retrieved from reference TRBV11-3 and TRBJ2-2, is EAGVVQSPRYKIIEKKQPVAFWCNPISGHNTLYWYLQNLGQGPELLIRYENEEAVDDSQLPKDRFSAERLKGVDSTLKIQPAELGDSAVYLCASSSSGTGDTGELFFGEGSRLTVL.

This clonotype has at least ten counts. The chain has TRBV7-6 and TRBJ2-3; 7 bases agree with TRBD2. The ends lost 1 base at V and 2 bases at J; junction bases unmatched: 9. The CDR3 is made up of 17 amino acids. Germline V gives CDR1 SGHVS, CDR2 FNYEAQ. The CDR3 sequence is CASSLVERDPYTDTQYF. Here the CDR3 DNA reads TGTGCCAGCAGCTTAGTGGAGCGGGACCCATACACAGATACGCAGTATTTT.

Many counts were recorded for this clonotype. The chain employs TRBV15 and TRBJ2-2; the D is unclear. Trimming stripped 1 base from V and 2 bases from J, with 8 bases between. This CDR3 is built from 15 residues. Germline V CDR1 and CDR2: LNHNV, YYDKDF (reference sequence). The CDR3 DNA is TGTGCCACCAGCAGAGCCCAAAAAAACACCGGGGAGCTGTTTTTT. It specifies CATSRAQKNTGELFF.

This clonotype appeared many times. This chain links TRBV5-6 with TRBJ1-4, with 7 bases identical to TRBD1. After removal of 0 bases from V and 4 bases from J, the junction contained 6 bases not matched to a gene. Germline CDR1 reads SGHDT; CDR2 reads YYEEEE. This CDR3 contains 16 residues. The CDR3 DNA reads as TGTGCCAGCAGCTTGGCCGAAACAGGGGTTAATGAAAAACTGTTTTTT. It encodes CASSLAETGVNEKLFF.

To note about this clonotype: A much bigger clone sits one base away, suggesting this may be a read error. The chain carries TRBV3-1 and TRBJ1-1; possibly TRBD1 for D (6 bases). The CDR3 is 14 residues long. CDR1 is LGHDT, CDR2 YNNKEL, per germline (reference sequence). The CDR3 reads CASGRTEENTGAFF. CDR3 coding DNA: TGTGCCAGCGGACGGACAGAGGAGAACACTGGAGCTTTCTTT.

The rearrangement joins TRBV25-1 to TRBJ2-3; the D gene is possibly TRBD1 (6 bases). V lost 5 bases, J lost 0 bases, and 15 bases lay in between. This CDR3 region has 16 residues. Germline values: CDR1 MGHDK, CDR2 SYGVNS. CDR3 sequence (DNA): TGTGCCAGCAGTCACCCCCAGGACAGAAGCACAGATACGCAGTATTTT. As protein: CASSHPQDRSTDTQYF. Looking up the rest from reference TRBV25-1 and TRBJ2-3 gives the full variable domain: EADIYQTPRYLVIGTGKKITLECSQTMGHDKMYWYQQDPGMELHLIHYSYGVNSTEKGDLSSESTVSRIRTEHFPLTLESARPSHTSQYLCASSHPQDRSTDTQYFGPGTRLTVL.

As concerns this clonotype: Since the CDR3 does not end with the conserved phenylalanine or tryptophan, this likely comes from a read error. V is TRBV24-1 and J is TRBJ2-3, with 8 nucleotides matching TRBD2. The CDR3 totals 14 residues. In germline, CDR1 is KGHDR, CDR2 SFDVKD. V trimming: 9 bases; J trimming: 4 bases; junction bases outside the gene matches: 8. The CDR3 reads CATGGGTRADTQYS. In DNA, the CDR3 is TGTGCCACCGGCGGAGGGACTAGGGCAGATACGCAGTATTCT.

Details on this clonotype: A much larger clone differs by one base, so this may be a read error. The genes are TRBV20-1 and TRBJ1-3; D may be TRBD1 (5 bases). CDR1 is DFQATT, CDR2 SNEGSKA, per germline (reference sequence). The CDR3 totals 16 residues. The DNA for the CDR3 is TGCAGTGCTAGAAGGCTCGGGACCAGCTCTGGAAACACCGTATATTTT. It is translated as CSARRLGTSSGNTVYF.

This clonotype was counted many times. V and J are TRBV5-4 and TRBJ2-2; 7 bases line up with TRBD1. The CDR3 runs 14 residues. Trimming at V came to 2 bases and at J to 7 bases, leaving 5 bases not matched to a gene. In germline, CDR1 is SGHNT, CDR2 YYREEE (reference sequence). The CDR3, as DNA: TGTGCCAGCAGCTTCGGGACAGCCGACGGGGAGCTGTTTTTT. This translates into CASSFGTADGELFF.

In this sample, this clonotype turned up once. A much larger clone differs from this one at a single base, so this may be a read error. J is TRBJ2-4 and V is TRBV13, with D uncertain. Germline lookup yields CDR1 PRHDT and CDR2 FYEKMQ (reference sequence). This CDR3 has 13 amino acids. The CDR3 coding sequence is TGTGCCGGCAGCTTGATGGTCAAAAACATTCAGTACTTC. Its protein product is CAGSLMVKNIQYF.

A remark on this clonotype: With a much larger clone just one base away, this may be a read error. The CDR3 sequence: CASSSAGHTGELFF. In DNA form, the CDR3 reads TGTGCCAGCAGTTCAGCCGGCCACACCGGGGAGCTGTTTTTT. V gene TRBV27 combines with J gene TRBJ2-2, with no clear D. The CDR3 spans 14 residues. The V gene's germline CDR1 is MNHEY and CDR2 SMNVEV (reference sequence). Deletions cut 4 bases from V and 3 bases from J, with 9 bases between.

This clonotype was counted between two and nine times. This chain's CDR3 is CASSQDGWAEAFF. Written as DNA, the CDR3 is TGTGCCAGCAGCCAAGATGGGTGGGCTGAAGCTTTCTTT. V gene TRBV6-4 combines with J gene TRBJ1-1; no reliable D call. Trimming pared 6 bases from V and 6 bases from J, leaving 14 bases between. Germline V lookup: CDR1 MRHNA, CDR2 SNTAGT. CDR3 size: 13 residues.

In this sample, this clonotype turned up once. No conserved phenylalanine or tryptophan is present at the end of the CDR3, so a read error is the likely explanation. This chain connects TRBV6-2 or TRBV6-3 to TRBJ2-3; 7 bases map to TRBD2. CDR3 length equals 14 residues. V dropped 4 bases and J dropped 6; count of bases not matched to a gene: 7. Germline lookup yields CDR1 MNHEY and CDR2 SVGEGT. CDR3 sequence reads: CASSLAGGADTQYL. The CDR3 region has the DNA TGTGCCAGCAGTTTAGCGGGTGGCGCGGATACGCAGTATCTT.

This clonotype was seen more than once but under ten times. The gene calls are TRBV30 and TRBJ2-5, with D unclear. V lost 3 bases and J 0 bases, leaving 14 bases between the germline ends. There are 15 residues in the CDR3. Germline lookup yields CDR1 GTSNPN and CDR2 SVGIG (reference sequence). The CDR3 is CAWRRRGADQETQYF. The CDR3 nucleotides read TGTGCCTGGAGAAGAAGAGGAGCCGACCAAGAGACCCAGTACTTC.

Points on this clonotype: One base away lies a much larger clone, so this may be a sequencing read error. The chain recombines TRBV5-1 with TRBJ2-1, with D maybe TRBD1 (5 bases). The CDR3 is made up of 12 amino acids. V lost 0 bases and J 12 bases, leaving 10 bases between the germline ends. From germline, CDR1 is SGHRS and CDR2 YFSETQ. The CDR3, as DNA: TGCGCCAGCAGCTTGGAAGGGGTGGGGCAGTTCTTC. It translates to CASSLEGVGQFF.